Listed below are T cell receptor beta chains from one sample, sequenced in a study of cytomegalovirus exposure and HLA in healthy donors. Only in-frame clones appear in the TCRdb table, and some are missing; sequencing was by immunoSEQ multiplex PCR. The sample contains about 110,000 clones, 73% of which appear only once. Sequenced: PBMCs. The receptor set was obtained from a man aged 35-49 years in good health and CMV-seronegative. CDR3s include the opening cysteine and the closing phenylalanine or tryptophan. The order of the fields is V gene, J gene, D gene, clone size, CDR3 length, CDR3 DNA, CDR3 protein. D genes are given only for firm matches. Clone size is given for some rows only: seen once, a few or many times, or a class if the clone is expanded.

TRBV6-5,TRBJ1-1,TRBD1,NA,13,TGTGCCAGCAGTGACAGGGGGAGCACTGAAGCTTTCTTT,CASSDRGSTEAFF
TRBV6-4,TRBJ2-3,TRBD2,NA,15,TGTGCCAGCAGTGCGGAGCGGGGGGCGACAGATACGCAGTATTTT,CASSAERGATDTQYF
TRBV7-2,TRBJ2-4,NA,NA,14,TGTGCCAGCAGCTCCCCGGGACTCTCCGCCCTTCAGTACTTC,CASSSPGLSALQYF
TRBV13,TRBJ2-3,TRBD2,NA,16,TGTGCCAGCAGTCTACGAGCGGGGGGCGGCTCAGATACGCAGTATTTT,CASSLRAGGGSDTQYF
TRBV10-3,TRBJ1-4,TRBD1,NA,16,TGTGCCATCAGTGATGTGGGACAGGGACCGAATGAAAAACTGTTTTTT,CAISDVGQGPNEKLFF
TRBV5-1,TRBJ2-5,TRBD2,NA,15,TGCGCCAGCAGCGGTAGGACTAGCGGGGAAGAGACCCAGTACTTC,CASSGRTSGEETQYF
TRBV7-2,TRBJ2-3,TRBD2,NA,17,TGTGCCAGCAGCCCCAGTAGCGGGGTAGTAGGCACAGATACGCAGTATTTT,CASSPSSGVVGTDTQYF
TRBV7-9,TRBJ2-7,TRBD1,NA,16,TGTGCCAGCAGCCCGCGGCCGGGACAGGGGTACGACGAGCAGTACTTC,CASSPRPGQGYDEQYF
TRBV6-5,TRBJ1-1,NA,NA,14,TGTGCCAGCAGTCGGCGACAGTTGAACACTGAAGCTTTCTTT,CASSRRQLNTEAFF
TRBV5-1,TRBJ2-7,TRBD1,few,16,TGCGCCAGCAGCTTGGACACCCGGGACAGGGTAAACGAGCAGTACTTC,CASSLDTRDRVNEQYF
TRBV5-4,TRBJ1-2,TRBD1,NA,14,TGTGCCAGCAGCCCCACCGGGACAGTCTATGGCTACACCTTC,CASSPTGTVYGYTF
TRBV10-3,TRBJ2-7,TRBD2,once,14,TGTGCCATCAGTGATATGCGGGGGGCCTACGAGCAGTACTTC,CAISDMRGAYEQYF
TRBV10-1,TRBJ1-4,NA,NA,14,TGCGCCAGCCTGCGTCCAGGGGTCAATGAAAAACTGTTTTTT,CASLRPGVNEKLFF
TRBV19,TRBJ2-7,TRBD1,NA,15,TGTGCCAGTAGCCTTGGACAGGACCCGACCTACGAGCAGTACTTC,CASSLGQDPTYEQYF
TRBV27,TRBJ1-2,TRBD1,NA,14,TGTGCCGCCAAGGAATCTGACAGGGAAGGACACTACACCTTC,CAAKESDREGHYTF
TRBV7-2,TRBJ2-1,TRBD2,NA,16,TGTGCCAGCAGCTTAGCGTCTAGCGGGGGTTTCAATGAGCAGTTCTTC,CASSLASSGGFNEQFF
TRBV4-1,TRBJ1-1,TRBD1,NA,16,TGCGCCAGCAGCCAGGCCCGAGGGGGCTCGAACACTGAAGCTTTCTTT,CASSQARGGSNTEAFF
TRBV25-1,TRBJ1-6,NA,once,14,TGTGCCAGCAGTGAGAGTTGGGCCAATTCACCCCTCCACTTT,CASSESWANSPLHF
TRBV4-1,TRBJ2-7,TRBD2,NA,15,TGCGCCAGCAGCCAAGAGGGACTAGGGGTGGGTCGGCAGTACTTC,CASSQEGLGVGRQYF
TRBV6-5,TRBJ1-6,NA,NA,13,TGTGCCAGCAGTGGACCAGGGCGATCACCCCTCCACTTT,CASSGPGRSPLHF
TRBV5-6,TRBJ2-7,TRBD2,NA,16,TGTGCCAGCAGCTTAATTAGCGGGGCCGCCTCCTACGAGCAGTACTTC,CASSLISGAASYEQYF
TRBV7-8,TRBJ2-7,TRBD1,NA,13,TGTGCCAGCAGCTTGTTGGACAGGGCCGAGCAGTACTTC,CASSLLDRAEQYF
TRBV9,TRBJ2-1,NA,NA,16,TGTGCCAGCAGCCTGGGACAGACTAGACCCTACAATGAGCAGTTCTTC,CASSLGQTRPYNEQFF
TRBV7-9,TRBJ1-2,NA,many,16,TGTGCCAGCAGCACTCCCGTACAGGGCGATACCCATGGCTACACCTTC,CASSTPVQGDTHGYTF
TRBV2,TRBJ1-1,NA,NA,13,TGTGCCAGCAATCGCCAGGGGAACACTGAAGCTTTCTTT,CASNRQGNTEAFF
TRBV29-1,TRBJ1-2,NA,NA,13,TGCAGCGTTGCGGGGTCGGGAGTCTATGGCTACACCTTC,CSVAGSGVYGYTF
TRBV7-9,TRBJ2-2,TRBD2,NA,17,TGTGCCAGCAGCTTAGGGTCTAGCGGAACGAACACCGGGGAGCTGTTTTTT,CASSLGSSGTNTGELFF
TRBV12-2,TRBJ2-1,NA,NA,19,TGTGCAAGTCGCTTGAGGACTAGCGGCCGACCCTACATCTACAATGAGCAGTTCTTC,CASRLRTSGRPYIYNEQFF
TRBV19,TRBJ1-1,NA,NA,14,TGTGCCAGTAGTATAGGTGGAGGGAACACTGAAGCTTTCTTT,CASSIGGGNTEAFF